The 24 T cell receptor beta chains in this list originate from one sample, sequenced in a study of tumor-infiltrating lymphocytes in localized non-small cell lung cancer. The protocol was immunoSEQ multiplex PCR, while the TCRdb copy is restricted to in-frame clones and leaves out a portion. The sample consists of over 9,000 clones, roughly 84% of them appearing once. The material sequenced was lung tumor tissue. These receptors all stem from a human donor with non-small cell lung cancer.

The CDR3 DNA reads as TGTGCCAGCAGCTTAGGGTCTAGCTACTACAATGAGCAGTTCTTC. It codes for CASSLGSSYYNEQFF. The V and J genes are TRBV11-2 and TRBJ2-1; TRBD2 is a possible D gene (5 bases). The length of the CDR3 is 15 residues. With 1 base removed from V and 3 bases from J, the gap between germline ends came to 10 bases. Germline loops: CDR1 SGHAT, CDR2 FQNNGV.

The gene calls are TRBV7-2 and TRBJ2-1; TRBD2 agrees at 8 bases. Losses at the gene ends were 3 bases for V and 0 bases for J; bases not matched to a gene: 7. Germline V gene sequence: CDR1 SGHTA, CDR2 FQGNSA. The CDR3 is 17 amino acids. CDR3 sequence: CASSLLGLASSYNEQFF. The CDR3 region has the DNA TGTGCCAGCAGCTTGCTTGGACTAGCAAGCTCCTACAATGAGCAGTTCTTC.

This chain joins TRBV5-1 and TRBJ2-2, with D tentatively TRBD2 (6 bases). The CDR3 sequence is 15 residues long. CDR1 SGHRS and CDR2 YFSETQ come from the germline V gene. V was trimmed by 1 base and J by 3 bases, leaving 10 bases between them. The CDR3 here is CASSLNTGDTGELFF. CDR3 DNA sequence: TGCGCCAGCAGCTTGAATACGGGGGACACCGGGGAGCTGTTTTTT.

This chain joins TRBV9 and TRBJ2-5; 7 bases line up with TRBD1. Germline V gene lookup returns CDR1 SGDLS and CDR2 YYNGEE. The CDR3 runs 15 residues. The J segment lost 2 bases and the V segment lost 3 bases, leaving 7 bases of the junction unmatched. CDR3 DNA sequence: TGTGCCAGCAGCGGTCGACAGGGCCGTCAAGAGACCCAGTACTTC. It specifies CASSGRQGRQETQYF. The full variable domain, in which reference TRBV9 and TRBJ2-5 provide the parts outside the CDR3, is DSGVTQTPKHLITATGQRVTLRCSPRSGDLSVYWYQQSLDQGLQFLIQYYNGEERAKGNILERFSAQQFPDLHSELNLSSLELGDSALYFCASSGRQGRQETQYFGPGTRLLVL.

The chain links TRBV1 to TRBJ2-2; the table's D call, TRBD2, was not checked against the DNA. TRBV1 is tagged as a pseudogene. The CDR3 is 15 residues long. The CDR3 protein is CTSSQVLEYTGELFF. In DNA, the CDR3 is TGCACCAGCAGCCAAGTACTAGAATACACCGGGGAGCTGTTTTTT.

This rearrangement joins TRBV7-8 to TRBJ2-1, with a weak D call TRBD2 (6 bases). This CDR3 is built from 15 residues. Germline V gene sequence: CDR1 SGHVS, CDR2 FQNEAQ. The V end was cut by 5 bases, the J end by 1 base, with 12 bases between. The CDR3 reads CASSLRGLSYNEQFF. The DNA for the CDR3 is TGTGCCAGCAGCCTCCGGGGGTTGTCCTACAATGAGCAGTTCTTC. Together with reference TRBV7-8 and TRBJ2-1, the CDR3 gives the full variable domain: GAGVSQSPRYKVAKRGQDVALRCDPISGHVSLFWYQQALGQGPEFLTYFQNEAQLDKSGLPSDRFFAERPEGSVSTLKIQRTQQEDSAVYLCASSLRGLSYNEQFFGPGTRLTVL.

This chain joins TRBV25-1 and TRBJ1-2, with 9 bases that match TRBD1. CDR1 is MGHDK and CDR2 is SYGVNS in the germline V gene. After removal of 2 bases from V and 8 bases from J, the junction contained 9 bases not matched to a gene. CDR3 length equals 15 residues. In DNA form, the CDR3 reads TGTGCCAGCAGTGAACTATGGACAGGGGACGGGGGCTACACCTTC. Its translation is CASSELWTGDGGYTF.

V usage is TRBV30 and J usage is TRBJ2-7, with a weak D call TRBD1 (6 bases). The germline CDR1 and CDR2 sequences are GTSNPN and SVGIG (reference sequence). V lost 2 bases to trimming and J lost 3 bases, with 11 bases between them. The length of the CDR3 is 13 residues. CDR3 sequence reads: CAWSHRQDYEQYF. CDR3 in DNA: TGTGCCTGGAGTCACAGACAGGACTACGAGCAGTACTTC.

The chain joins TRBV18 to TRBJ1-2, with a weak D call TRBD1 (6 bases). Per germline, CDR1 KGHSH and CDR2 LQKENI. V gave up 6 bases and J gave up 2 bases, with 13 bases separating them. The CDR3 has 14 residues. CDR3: CASSREGGNYGYTF. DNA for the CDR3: TGTGCCAGCTCCCGGGAGGGGGGCAACTATGGCTACACCTTC.

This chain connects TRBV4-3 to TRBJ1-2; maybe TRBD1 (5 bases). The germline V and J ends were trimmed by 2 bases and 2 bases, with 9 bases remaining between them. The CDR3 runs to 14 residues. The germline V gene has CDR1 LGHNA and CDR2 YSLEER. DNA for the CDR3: TGCGCCAGCAGCCAATTGGGACTGAACTATGGCTACACCTTC. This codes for CASSQLGLNYGYTF.

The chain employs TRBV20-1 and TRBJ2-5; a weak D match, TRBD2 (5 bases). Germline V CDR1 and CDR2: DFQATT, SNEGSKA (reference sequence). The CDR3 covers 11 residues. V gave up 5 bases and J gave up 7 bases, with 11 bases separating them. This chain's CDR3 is CSAGEFGTQYF. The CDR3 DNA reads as TGCAGTGCTGGGGAGTTTGGGACCCAGTACTTC.

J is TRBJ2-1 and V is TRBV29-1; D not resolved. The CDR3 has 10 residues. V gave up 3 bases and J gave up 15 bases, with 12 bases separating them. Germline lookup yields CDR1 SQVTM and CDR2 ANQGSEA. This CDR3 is CSVESPHGFF. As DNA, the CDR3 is TGCAGCGTTGAGTCTCCCCATGGGTTCTTC.

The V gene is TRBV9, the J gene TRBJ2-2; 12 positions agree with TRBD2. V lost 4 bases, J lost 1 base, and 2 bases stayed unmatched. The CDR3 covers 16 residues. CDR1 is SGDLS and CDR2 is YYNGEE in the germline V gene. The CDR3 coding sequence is TGTGCCAGCAGCTTACTAGCGGGAGGGAACACCGGGGAGCTGTTTTTT. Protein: CASSLLAGGNTGELFF.

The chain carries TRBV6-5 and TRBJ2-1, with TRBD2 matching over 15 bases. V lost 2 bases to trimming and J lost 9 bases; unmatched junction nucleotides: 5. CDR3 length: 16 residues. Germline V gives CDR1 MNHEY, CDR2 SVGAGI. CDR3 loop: CASSYQGLAGGGEQFF. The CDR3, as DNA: TGTGCCAGCAGTTACCAGGGACTAGCGGGGGGAGGTGAGCAGTTCTTC.

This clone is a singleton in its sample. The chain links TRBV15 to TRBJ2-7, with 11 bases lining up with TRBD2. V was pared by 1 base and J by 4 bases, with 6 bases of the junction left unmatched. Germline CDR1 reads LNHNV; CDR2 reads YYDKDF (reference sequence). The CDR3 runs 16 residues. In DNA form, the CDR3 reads TGTGCCACCAGCAGAGCTACCGGGACTAGCGGATACGAGCAGTACTTC. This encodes CATSRATGTSGYEQYF.

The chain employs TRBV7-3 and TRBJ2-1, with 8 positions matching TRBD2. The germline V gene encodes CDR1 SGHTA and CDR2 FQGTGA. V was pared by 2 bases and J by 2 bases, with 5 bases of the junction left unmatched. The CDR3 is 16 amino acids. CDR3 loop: CASSLGPGLAYNEQFF. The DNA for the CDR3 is TGTGCCAGCAGCTTAGGACCGGGACTAGCCTACAATGAGCAGTTCTTC.

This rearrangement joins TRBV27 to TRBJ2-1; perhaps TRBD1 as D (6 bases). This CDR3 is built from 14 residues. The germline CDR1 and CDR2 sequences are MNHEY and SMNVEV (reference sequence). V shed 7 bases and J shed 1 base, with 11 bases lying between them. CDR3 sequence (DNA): TGTGCCAGCATCCCCAGGGGATCCTACAATGAGCAGTTCTTC. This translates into CASIPRGSYNEQFF.

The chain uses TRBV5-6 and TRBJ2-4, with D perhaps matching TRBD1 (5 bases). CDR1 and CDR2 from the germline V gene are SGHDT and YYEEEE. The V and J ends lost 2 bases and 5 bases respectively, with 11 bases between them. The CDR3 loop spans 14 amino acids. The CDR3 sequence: CASSFPGNQNIQYF. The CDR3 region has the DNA TGTGCCAGCAGCTTCCCAGGGAACCAAAACATTCAGTACTTC.

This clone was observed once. The CDR3 DNA is TGTGCCACCAGCAGAGACGGTGGGGCTTTGTATGGCTACACCTTC. This codes for CATSRDGGALYGYTF. The chain joins TRBV15 to TRBJ1-2; D is possibly TRBD1 (5 bases). V shed 0 bases and J shed 5 bases, with 13 bases lying between them. This CDR3 is built from 15 residues. CDR1 is LNHNV, CDR2 YYDKDF, per germline (reference sequence).

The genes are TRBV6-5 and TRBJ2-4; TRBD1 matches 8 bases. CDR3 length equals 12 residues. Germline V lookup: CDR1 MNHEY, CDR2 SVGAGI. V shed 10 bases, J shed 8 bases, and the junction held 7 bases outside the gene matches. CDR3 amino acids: CATRTGSDIQYF. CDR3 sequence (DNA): TGTGCCACCCGGACAGGGTCTGACATTCAGTACTTC.

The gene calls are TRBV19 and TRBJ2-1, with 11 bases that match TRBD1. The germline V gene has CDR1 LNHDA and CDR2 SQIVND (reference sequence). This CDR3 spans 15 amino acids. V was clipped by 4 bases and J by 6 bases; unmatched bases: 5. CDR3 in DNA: TGTGCCAGTAGTAGGACAGGGGGCAGGTTCAATGAGCAGTTCTTC. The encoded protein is CASSRTGGRFNEQFF.

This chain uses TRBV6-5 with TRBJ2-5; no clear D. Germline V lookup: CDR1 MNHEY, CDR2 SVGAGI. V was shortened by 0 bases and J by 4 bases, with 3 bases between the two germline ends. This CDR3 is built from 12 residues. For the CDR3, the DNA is TGTGCCAGCAGTTACTCGGGAGAGACCCAGTACTTC. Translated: CASSYSGETQYF.

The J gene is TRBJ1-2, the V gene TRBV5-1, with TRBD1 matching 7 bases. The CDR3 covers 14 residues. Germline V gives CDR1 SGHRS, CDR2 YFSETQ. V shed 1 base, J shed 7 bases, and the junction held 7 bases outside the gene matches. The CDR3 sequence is CASSLSGQEAGYTF. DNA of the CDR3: TGCGCCAGCAGCTTGTCCGGACAGGAAGCTGGCTACACCTTC.

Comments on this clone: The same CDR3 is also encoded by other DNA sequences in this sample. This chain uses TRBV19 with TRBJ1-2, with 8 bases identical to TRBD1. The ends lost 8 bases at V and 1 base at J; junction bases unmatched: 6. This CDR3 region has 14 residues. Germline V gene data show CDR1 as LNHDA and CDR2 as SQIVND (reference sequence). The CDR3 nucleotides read TGTGCCAGTTCTGCAACAGGGGGTAACTATGGCTACACCTTC. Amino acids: CASSATGGNYGYTF.